One TCR beta chain is described in this entry. Its antigen remains unknown. The CDR3 has 14 amino acids. V lost 8 bases and J lost 2, with 15 bases in between. Germline assignment: CDR1 GTSNPN and CDR2 SVGIG (reference sequence). This sample was taken from a study of beta chain features in type 1 diabetes. Overall study context: Cells sorted and examined across all samples totaled roughly 98 million.

Broader study findings: Insertions were fewer and deletions more numerous at VDJ junctions in type 1 diabetes patients. PCR might preferentially amplify shorter templates, equally in patients and controls.

Expressed TCRB transcripts got sequenced, as all isolated RNA was reverse transcribed. Produced via immunoSEQ multiplex PCR; TCRdb's table is partial and in-frame only. Of around 240,000 clones detected, more than 9% appear once; the ten largest clones hold 0.03% to 0.04%. This sequence joins TRBV30 and TRBJ2-2; D is perhaps TRBD1 (6 bases). Input material: naive CD4+ T cells from blood. This sequence originates from a woman aged 18-29 years in good health. The DNA for the CDR3 is TGTGCCGGGGGCCGGGACACAAACACCGGGGAGCTGTTTTTT. Translation gives CAGGRDTNTGELFF.